The rows below give T cell receptor beta chains drawn from one sample of a study of T cells in Graves' hyperthyroidism and ophthalmopathy. Via MiXCR, TCRdb re-called the multiplex PCR reads, giving one row per CDR3 protein. Here the sample spans about 360,000 distinct CDR3 sequences, about a fifth being singletons. The sequencing sample was made of blood. The origin of the receptors is a woman aged 18-29 years with Graves' hyperthyroidism. Each CDR3 is given without its conserved first and last residue.

V	J	CDR3
TRBV13	TRBJ1-5	ASNQGGFGPQH
TRBV6-1	TRBJ2-5	ASCQGGTQETQY
TRBV12-3/TRBV12-4	TRBJ2-2	AGDCNLRGQPGELF
TRBV12-3/TRBV12-4	TRBJ1-5	ASSGGQGNINQPQH
TRBV6-2/TRBV6-3	TRBJ2-5	ASSSGQAETQY
TRBV28	TRBJ2-5	ASSMYRRGETQY
TRBV20-1	TRBJ1-2	SALGDSPIRGYGYT
TRBV7-2	TRBJ2-5	ASSPTRKETQY
TRBV15	TRBJ1-1	ATSRDRETVYTEAF
TRBV6-1	TRBJ1-1	ASRPKGASVTEAF
TRBV6-5	TRBJ2-3	ASSYVQYTDTQY
TRBV13	TRBJ2-7	ATSTAGSWEQY
TRBV4-1	TRBJ2-7	ASSLRYGGGGPYEQY
TRBV6-5	TRBJ2-7	ASSFVGTGTHEQY
TRBV2	TRBJ2-4	ASSDTFQY
TRBV11-2	TRBJ1-1	ASSLENSVLNTEAF
TRBV6-1	TRBJ1-5	ASRQRTGNSNQPQH
TRBV18	TRBJ1-2	ASSPGTGGGGYT
TRBV10-3	TRBJ2-7	AISPGQGDEQY
TRBV6-2/TRBV6-3	TRBJ1-5	ASRTGGWGNQPQH
TRBV3-1	TRBJ1-2	ASSQDSRGRYGYT
TRBV6-1	TRBJ1-2	ASSEPSRHSTPYGYT
TRBV19	TRBJ2-7	AKTGTSGSYEQY
TRBV20-1	TRBJ2-7	SARQGNFYEQY
TRBV29-1	TRBJ2-5	SVEDPSGQRSPETQY
TRBV6-5	TRBJ2-7	ASSSAGTPLQY
TRBV20-1	TRBJ2-7	SARDLAGTNLYEQY
TRBV12-3/TRBV12-4	TRBJ1-5	ASSRLVGQPQH
TRBV3-1	TRBJ2-7	ASSQDVRYEQY
TRBV5-1	TRBJ2-5	ASSFQGQKETQY
TRBV4-1	TRBJ1-5	ASSRAGVTNQPQH
TRBV6-4	TRBJ1-2	ANYGELGTGEYNYGYT
TRBV5-1	TRBJ1-3	ASSSAGGSGNTIY
TRBV7-9	TRBJ2-7	ASSPGTPHEQY
TRBV6-1	TRBJ1-2	ASSDRDRWIDGYT
TRBV30	TRBJ1-2	AWEANQEDGYT
TRBV6-5	TRBJ1-1	ASSFGRDTEAF
TRBV7-8	TRBJ1-1	ASSPNLDRNTEAF
TRBV20-1	TRBJ1-1	SASAAGTANTEAF
TRBV13	TRBJ1-1	ASSGRNNRAEAF
TRBV30	TRBJ1-6	AWAQGSPLH
TRBV28	TRBJ1-5	ASSVPGQDTNLPQH